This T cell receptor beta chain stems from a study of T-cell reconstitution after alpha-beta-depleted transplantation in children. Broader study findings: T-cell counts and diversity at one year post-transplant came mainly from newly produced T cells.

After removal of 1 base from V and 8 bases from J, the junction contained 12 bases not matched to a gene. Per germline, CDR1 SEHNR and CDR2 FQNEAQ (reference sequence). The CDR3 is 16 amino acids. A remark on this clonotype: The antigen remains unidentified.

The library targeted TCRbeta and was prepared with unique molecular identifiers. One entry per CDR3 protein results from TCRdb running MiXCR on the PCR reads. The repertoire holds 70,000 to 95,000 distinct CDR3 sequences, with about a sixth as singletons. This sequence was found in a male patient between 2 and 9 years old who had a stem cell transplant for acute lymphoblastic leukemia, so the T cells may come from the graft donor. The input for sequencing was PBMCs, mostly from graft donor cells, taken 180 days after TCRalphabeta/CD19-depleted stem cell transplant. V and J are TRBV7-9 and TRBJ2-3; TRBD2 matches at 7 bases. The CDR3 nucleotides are TGTGCCAGCAGCTTAGAACTAGCGTTGGGCGCTAGTACGCAGTATTTT. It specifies CASSLELALGASTQYF.